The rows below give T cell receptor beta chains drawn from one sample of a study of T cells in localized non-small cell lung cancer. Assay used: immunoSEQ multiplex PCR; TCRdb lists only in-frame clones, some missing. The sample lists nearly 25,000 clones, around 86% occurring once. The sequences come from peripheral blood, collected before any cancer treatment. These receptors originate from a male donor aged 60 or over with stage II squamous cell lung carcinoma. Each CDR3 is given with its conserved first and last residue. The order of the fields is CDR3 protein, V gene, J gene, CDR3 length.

CDR3aa: CASSLSGISNQPQHF
v_gene: TRBV5-1
j_gene: TRBJ1-5
len: 15

CDR3aa: CSVDLLTSGAVDEQFF
v_gene: TRBV29-1
j_gene: TRBJ2-1
len: 16

CDR3aa: CASSTGGPDQPQHF
v_gene: TRBV18
j_gene: TRBJ1-5
len: 14

CDR3aa: CASSQIAGTGELFF
v_gene: TRBV5-1
j_gene: TRBJ2-2
len: 14

CDR3aa: CASSRGGYTEAFF
v_gene: TRBV7-8
j_gene: TRBJ1-1
len: 13

CDR3aa: CASSDDRPATDTQYF
v_gene: TRBV5-6
j_gene: TRBJ2-3
len: 15

CDR3aa: CASSQDSRTASNYGYTF
v_gene: TRBV4-2
j_gene: TRBJ1-2
len: 17

CDR3aa: CASSLDHPGESSGNTIYF
v_gene: TRBV7-9
j_gene: TRBJ1-3
len: 18

CDR3aa: CASSPQGYGYTF
v_gene: TRBV27
j_gene: TRBJ1-2
len: 12

CDR3aa: CASSEGVRGQPQHF
v_gene: TRBV6-1
j_gene: TRBJ1-5
len: 14

CDR3aa: CASSEGGGNQPQHF
v_gene: TRBV5-1
j_gene: TRBJ1-5
len: 14

CDR3aa: CASSPGGLGTDTQYF
v_gene: TRBV6-1
j_gene: TRBJ2-3
len: 15

CDR3aa: CASSLGVGADYQSGNTIYF
v_gene: TRBV7-8
j_gene: TRBJ1-3
len: 19

CDR3aa: CASSQVSGRSGDSPLHF
v_gene: TRBV4-3
j_gene: TRBJ1-6
len: 17

CDR3aa: CASSQALYNEQFF
v_gene: TRBV4-1
j_gene: TRBJ2-1
len: 13

CDR3aa: CASSPRQGDGTEAFF
v_gene: TRBV9
j_gene: TRBJ1-1
len: 15

CDR3aa: CASSPEVNEKLFF
v_gene: TRBV9
j_gene: TRBJ1-4
len: 13

CDR3aa: CAWSVQGRTGELFF
v_gene: TRBV30
j_gene: TRBJ2-2
len: 14

CDR3aa: CASSLLGWGSGIRDEQFF
v_gene: TRBV28
j_gene: TRBJ2-1
len: 18

CDR3aa: CASSMNRGLNYGYTF
v_gene: TRBV7-9
j_gene: TRBJ1-2
len: 15

CDR3aa: CSAKNWGGAFF
v_gene: TRBV29-1
j_gene: TRBJ1-1
len: 11

CDR3aa: CASSPGDRWRSYNEQFF
v_gene: TRBV11-3
j_gene: TRBJ2-1
len: 17

CDR3aa: CASSRESGGNNLGTGELFF
v_gene: TRBV4-2
j_gene: TRBJ2-2
len: 19

CDR3aa: CATSREVAGGGADTQYF
v_gene: TRBV15
j_gene: TRBJ2-3
len: 17

CDR3aa: CASSATTGTSYGYTF
v_gene: TRBV6-6
j_gene: TRBJ1-2
len: 15

CDR3aa: CASSPGQGGTEAFF
v_gene: TRBV5-1
j_gene: TRBJ1-1
len: 14

CDR3aa: CASSQDPGAGELFF
v_gene: TRBV4-2
j_gene: TRBJ2-2
len: 14

CDR3aa: CASSWGSGQDGTEAFF
v_gene: TRBV5-6
j_gene: TRBJ1-1
len: 16

CDR3aa: CASAVASQGNQPQHF
v_gene: TRBV4-2
j_gene: TRBJ1-5
len: 15

CDR3aa: CAWSRDSGSGNTIYF
v_gene: TRBV30
j_gene: TRBJ1-3
len: 15

CDR3aa: CASSPLGPGNTIYF
v_gene: TRBV14
j_gene: TRBJ1-3
len: 14

CDR3aa: CASSQEPRTGGGYTF
v_gene: TRBV4-3
j_gene: TRBJ1-2
len: 15

CDR3aa: CASSEARSTGELFF
v_gene: TRBV2
j_gene: TRBJ2-2
len: 14

CDR3aa: CASRSGEGTDTQYF
v_gene: TRBV10-1
j_gene: TRBJ2-3
len: 14

CDR3aa: CASSARTAQVKNEQFF
v_gene: TRBV9
j_gene: TRBJ2-1
len: 16

CDR3aa: CASSFGTGLNTEAFF
v_gene: TRBV5-1
j_gene: TRBJ1-1
len: 15

CDR3aa: CASRPWTGGRDEQYF
v_gene: TRBV6-5
j_gene: TRBJ2-7
len: 15

CDR3aa: CASSIFGLVRKGYTF
v_gene: TRBV19
j_gene: TRBJ1-2
len: 15

CDR3aa: CASSPRGTDTQYF
v_gene: TRBV6-6
j_gene: TRBJ2-3
len: 13

CDR3aa: CASSPTTQSYNEQFF
v_gene: TRBV2
j_gene: TRBJ2-1
len: 15

CDR3aa: CASSRNDRGFEKLFF
v_gene: TRBV6-5
j_gene: TRBJ1-4
len: 15

CDR3aa: CASSGTGSLTYGYTF
v_gene: TRBV19
j_gene: TRBJ1-2
len: 15

CDR3aa: CASSLDGTSYNEQFF
v_gene: TRBV5-1
j_gene: TRBJ2-1
len: 15

CDR3aa: CASSVASGTAAYEQYF
v_gene: TRBV5-1
j_gene: TRBJ2-7
len: 16

CDR3aa: CSVWVSGNTIYF
v_gene: TRBV29-1
j_gene: TRBJ1-3
len: 12

CDR3aa: CASSRTWTNEQYF
v_gene: TRBV7-6
j_gene: TRBJ2-7
len: 13

CDR3aa: CATQGQPNYNEQFF
v_gene: TRBV19
j_gene: TRBJ2-1
len: 14